The clone carrying this TCR beta chain was seen more than once but under ten times. V lost 5 bases and J lost 6, with 11 bases in between. This CDR3 is built from 12 residues. From germline, CDR1 is LGHDT and CDR2 YNNKEL (reference sequence). This sample was taken from a study of T-cell reconstitution after alpha-beta-depleted transplantation in children. TCRbeta library preparation incorporated unique molecular identifiers. TCRdb reprocessed the PCR reads with MiXCR, giving one entry per CDR3 protein. Seen here are over 550,000 distinct CDR3 sequences, more than 9% observed once, and the top ten hold roughly 3.9%.

The chain links TRBV3-1 to TRBJ2-7; D gene uncertain. The specimen was PBMCs from the stem cell graft donor, collected from the stem cell graft. The sequence derives from a human donor who donated a stem cell graft to a child with acute myeloid leukemia. For the CDR3, the DNA is TGTGCCAGCAGCTACGGACCCGGCGAGCAGTACTTC. This codes for CASSYGPGEQYF.